This T cell receptor (beta chain) was recovered during a study of response to subunit inactivated influenza vaccine. Regarding the study as a whole: Every seasonal influenza vaccination brings in few new T cells, the authors suggested.

TCRdb re-analysed the RT-PCR reads in MiXCR, keeping a single row per CDR3 protein. The repertoire holds 450,000 to 600,000 distinct CDR3 sequences, 7.5% to 8.5% seen once, with 10% to 15% in the top ten. This clonotype showed up just a few times. Its antigen is unidentified. The germline gives CDR1 MRHNA, CDR2 SNTAGT. The CDR3 consists of 15 residues. The germline V and J ends were trimmed by 5 bases and 2 bases, with 12 bases remaining between them. The clonotype was recovered from a man between 50 and 69 years old who received an inactivated influenza vaccine. V usage is TRBV6-4 and J usage is TRBJ2-2, with unresolved D. The sequencing used PBMCs from blood, collected roughly 24 months after vaccination. Here the CDR3 reads CASSRDLTNTGELFF. The CDR3 DNA follows: TGTGCCAGCAGTAGAGACCTAACAAACACCGGGGAGCTGTTTTTT.